The rows below give T cell receptor beta chains drawn from one sample of a study of control samples from healthy donors and cancer patients. Profiling relied on immunoSEQ multiplex PCR, and the TCRdb table lists in-frame clones only, not all of them. The sample has under 70,000 clones, about nine tenths seen once; the top ten hold approximately 1.2%. Input material: PBMCs. The receptors originated from a woman aged 50 to 65 with colorectal cancer. Both conserved end residues are part of each CDR3. The D gene is left open where the match is weak. Rows may omit the clone size; those that give it use once, few, many or a size class.

d_call,j_call,clone_size,v_call,cdr3_nt,cdr3_aa
TRBD1,TRBJ1-1,.,TRBV6-5,TGTGCCAGCCTGAGCATTTCCGGGACAGGGGGCACAGCTTTCTTT,CASLSISGTGGTAFF
.,TRBJ1-1,.,TRBV5-1,TGCGCCAGCAGTCTAGGACAACTAACTGAAGCTTTCTTT,CASSLGQLTEAFF
.,TRBJ1-4,.,TRBV28,TGTGCCAGCAGGCTAGCGGGGGGGGGTACTAATGAAAAACTGTTTTTT,CASRLAGGGTNEKLFF
.,TRBJ2-1,.,TRBV2,TGTGCCAGCAGTGGAGGGTTGTTCAGTAGCTCCTACAATGAGCAGTTCTTC,CASSGGLFSSSYNEQFF
TRBD2,TRBJ2-1,once,TRBV11-2,TGTGCCAGCAGCGCACTAGCGGGGGCGGGGAATGAGCAGTTCTTC,CASSALAGAGNEQFF
TRBD1,TRBJ2-2,.,TRBV15,TGTGCCACCAGCAGGGACAGGGGTGAGAACACCGGGGAGCTGTTTTTT,CATSRDRGENTGELFF
.,TRBJ1-1,.,TRBV19,TGTGCCAGTAGTTCCGGGATTCACACTGAAGCTTTCTTT,CASSSGIHTEAFF
.,TRBJ2-7,.,TRBV7-8,TGTGCCAGCAGCTACGCCCCGGGGTCGTCCTACGAGCAGTACTTC,CASSYAPGSSYEQYF
.,TRBJ1-2,.,TRBV19,TGTGCCAGTAGTCAGGGCAGGGGCTATGGCTACACCTTC,CASSQGRGYGYTF
.,TRBJ1-4,.,TRBV19,TGTGCCTCAAACGGCGGGGGTTCATCTAATGAAAAACTGTTTTTT,CASNGGGSSNEKLFF
.,TRBJ2-2,.,TRBV2,TGTGCCAGCAGTGAAGCGCTTTTGGCAGGCGAGCTGTTTTTT,CASSEALLAGELFF
TRBD1,TRBJ2-3,.,TRBV5-1,TGCGCCAGCAGCGCGGGTCTGGGACAGGGGGCGACAGATACGCAGTATTTT,CASSAGLGQGATDTQYF
TRBD1,TRBJ1-1,.,TRBV5-1,TGCGCCAGCAGCCATAGGCAGGGGGCGGGAGAAGCTTTCTTT,CASSHRQGAGEAFF
.,TRBJ1-2,.,TRBV20-1,TGCAGTGCTAGTCCCGGAGGCTACACCTTC,CSASPGGYTF
TRBD2,TRBJ2-2,.,TRBV7-2,TGTGCCAGCAGCTTAGGAGGACTAGCGATCCCCGGGGAGCTGTTTTTT,CASSLGGLAIPGELFF
TRBD2,TRBJ2-1,.,TRBV24-1,TGTGCCACCAGTGATAGAGCTAGCGGGAGCGATGAGCAGTTCTTC,CATSDRASGSDEQFF
.,TRBJ1-1,.,TRBV20-1,TGCAGTGCTAGAGAAAACACTGAAGCTTTCTTT,CSARENTEAFF
.,TRBJ1-2,.,TRBV25-1,TGTGCCAGCAGACCCAACCTCTCGGGGGCCTATGGCTACACCTTC,CASRPNLSGAYGYTF
.,TRBJ2-3,.,TRBV2,TGTGCCAGCAGTGATATCGAGGGTACAGATACGCAGTATTTT,CASSDIEGTDTQYF
TRBD2,TRBJ2-3,.,TRBV4-2,TGTGCCAGCAGCCAATTGGGCGGGGGGCTCACAGATACGCAGTATTTT,CASSQLGGGLTDTQYF
TRBD2,TRBJ2-2,.,TRBV5-1,TGCGCCAGCAGCGGGGGACTAGCGGGGAAAACCGGGGAGCTGTTTTTT,CASSGGLAGKTGELFF
.,TRBJ2-7,.,TRBV20-1,TGCAGTGCTAGTCTATGGGGGGACATTTTCTACGAGCAGTACTTC,CSASLWGDIFYEQYF
TRBD1,TRBJ1-2,.,TRBV7-8,TGTGCCAGCAGCTTACAGCCGGGACAGGCTTATGGCTACACCTTC,CASSLQPGQAYGYTF
.,TRBJ1-1,.,TRBV30,TGTGCCTGGAGTCCCCTGGGGTGGAACACTGAAGCTTTCTTT,CAWSPLGWNTEAFF
.,TRBJ1-2,.,TRBV6-5,TGTGCCAGCAGCCCCGGGAACTATGGCTACACCTTC,CASSPGNYGYTF
.,TRBJ1-4,.,TRBV7-9,TGTGCCAGCAGCTTATCTTCTAGGTGGGGGGCTGGAACTAATGAAAAACTGTTTTTT,CASSLSSRWGAGTNEKLFF
TRBD1,TRBJ1-5,.,TRBV6-5,TGTGCCAGCACCAGGACAGGGGGCGGCAATCAGCCCCAGCATTTT,CASTRTGGGNQPQHF
.,TRBJ2-5,.,TRBV30,TGTGCCTGGAGTTATGGGACGGCCAGAACCCAAGAGACCCAGTACTTC,CAWSYGTARTQETQYF
.,TRBJ2-7,.,TRBV15,TGTGCCACCAGCAGAGGACAGGCCCCCTACGAGCAGTACTTC,CATSRGQAPYEQYF
.,TRBJ2-5,.,TRBV5-4,TGTGCCAGCAGCTTGGACAGCCATTATTTAGAGACCCAGTACTTC,CASSLDSHYLETQYF
.,TRBJ2-1,.,TRBV28,TGTGCCAGCAGCCCAGGAGGGTCTAGGTTCGATGAGCAGTTCTTC,CASSPGGSRFDEQFF
TRBD2,TRBJ2-3,.,TRBV5-1,TGCGCCAGCAGCTCCTTCCCGGGTAGCGGGGGGCCCACAGATACGCAGTATTTT,CASSSFPGSGGPTDTQYF
.,TRBJ1-6,.,TRBV5-1,TGCGCCAGCAGCTTGGCAGGACTCTATAATTCACCCCTCCACTTT,CASSLAGLYNSPLHF
.,TRBJ1-5,.,TRBV28,TGTGCCAGCAGTTTATCGACGGAAAATAGCAATCAGCCCCAGCATTTT,CASSLSTENSNQPQHF
TRBD1,TRBJ1-2,.,TRBV6-6,TGTGCCAGCAAGGAGGGACAGGGGTTTGGCTACACCTTC,CASKEGQGFGYTF
TRBD2,TRBJ2-1,.,TRBV6-2/TRBV6-3,TGTGCCAGCAGTTCCAGGACTAGCGGCTCCTACAATGAGCAGTTCTTC,CASSSRTSGSYNEQFF
TRBD1,TRBJ1-2,.,TRBV11-3,TGTGCCAGCGATTCCTTGTGGACAGGGGATGGCTACACCTTC,CASDSLWTGDGYTF
.,TRBJ2-6,.,TRBV7-9,TGTGCCAGCAGCTTACCAGGGTCCTCTGGGGCCAACGTCCTGACTTTC,CASSLPGSSGANVLTF
TRBD2,TRBJ2-5,once,TRBV2,TGTGCCAGCAGGCCGGGACTAGTAGGCTGGACCCAGTACTTC,CASRPGLVGWTQYF
TRBD1,TRBJ1-1,once,TRBV9,TGTGCCAGCAGCCCCAGGGGGGACACTGAAGCTTTCTTT,CASSPRGDTEAFF
.,TRBJ2-7,.,TRBV3-1/TRBV3-2,TGTGCCAGCAGCCTTCGGACTATGCACTACGAGCAGTACTTC,CASSLRTMHYEQYF
.,TRBJ2-2,.,TRBV10-1,TGCGCCAGCAGTGGTCCCCTGCTCTCGGCGAACACCGGGGAGCTGTTTTTT,CASSGPLLSANTGELFF
TRBD1,TRBJ1-2,.,TRBV6-6,TGTGCCGGTCGTCGGGGACAGGAAGACTATGGCTACACCTTC,CAGRRGQEDYGYTF
TRBD2,TRBJ2-1,.,TRBV3-1/TRBV3-2,TGTGCCAGCAGCCAGGGACTAGGCCCCCATGAGCAGTTCTTC,CASSQGLGPHEQFF
.,TRBJ2-5,.,TRBV6-5,TGTGCCAGCAGGCGGGACACTTTCCAAGAGACCCAGTACTTC,CASRRDTFQETQYF